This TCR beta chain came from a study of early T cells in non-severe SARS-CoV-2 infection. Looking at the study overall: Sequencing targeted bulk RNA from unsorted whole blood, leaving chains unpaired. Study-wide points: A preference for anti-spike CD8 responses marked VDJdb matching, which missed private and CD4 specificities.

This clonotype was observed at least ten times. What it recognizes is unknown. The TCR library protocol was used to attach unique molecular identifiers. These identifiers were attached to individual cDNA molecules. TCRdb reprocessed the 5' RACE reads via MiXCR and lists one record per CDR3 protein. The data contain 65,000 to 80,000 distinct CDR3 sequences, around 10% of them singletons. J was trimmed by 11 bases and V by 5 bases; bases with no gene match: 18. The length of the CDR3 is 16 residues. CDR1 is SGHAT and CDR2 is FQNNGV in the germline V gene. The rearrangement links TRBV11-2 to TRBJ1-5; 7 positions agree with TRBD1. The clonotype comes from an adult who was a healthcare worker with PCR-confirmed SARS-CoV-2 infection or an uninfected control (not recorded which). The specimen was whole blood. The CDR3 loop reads CASSEGGQTRLRSQHF. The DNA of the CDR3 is TGTGCCAGCAGCGAGGGGGGACAGACCAGGTTGAGGTCCCAGCATTTT.